Each of the 20 T cell receptor beta chains below was sequenced from the same sample in a study of radiation and T cells in renal cell carcinoma. Measured with immunoSEQ multiplex PCR; TCRdb has only the in-frame clones, and not every one. Of about 150,000 clones listed, about 91% were seen once; the top ten hold over 10%. As for time point: blood 2 weeks post-SBRT. Treatment here: 15 Gy SBRT to primary tumor, nephrectomy 4 weeks later. Specimen: blood, collected from a patient whose treatment included radiotherapy and nephrectomy. The source is a woman aged 45-65 years with renal cell carcinoma.

This chain joins TRBV9 and TRBJ2-3, with 12 bases matching TRBD2. Germline V CDR1 and CDR2: SGDLS, YYNGEE. J gave up 10 bases and V 0 bases, and 6 bases lay outside the gene matches. CDR3 length: 15 residues. The CDR3 bases are TGTGCCAGCAGCGTAGCTAGCGGGGGGGCCTGGGCGCAGTATTTT. Encoded protein: CASSVASGGAWAQYF. The full variable domain, its missing parts supplied by reference TRBV9 and TRBJ2-3, is DSGVTQTPKHLITATGQRVTLRCSPRSGDLSVYWYQQSLDQGLQFLIQYYNGEERAKGNILERFSAQQFPDLHSELNLSSLELGDSALYFCASSVASGGAWAQYFGPGTRLTVL.

This clone showed up just once. The genes are TRBV7-6 and TRBJ2-1, with D perhaps TRBD2 (6 bases). The CDR3 length is 15 residues. Deletions cut 0 bases from V and 4 bases from J, with 10 bases between. Looked up from germline, CDR1 is SGHVS and CDR2 is FNYEAQ. The chain's CDR3 is CASSLAVAEYNEQFF. DNA of the CDR3: TGTGCCAGCAGCTTAGCGGTAGCGGAGTACAATGAGCAGTTCTTC.

The chain is built from TRBV7-9 and TRBJ1-6, with unresolved D. The V end was cut by 3 bases, the J end by 10 bases, with 13 bases between. The germline gives CDR1 SEHNR, CDR2 FQNEAQ (reference sequence). The CDR3 loop spans 14 amino acids. The CDR3 coding sequence is TGTGCCAGCAGCTTTGTGGAAAAATGGTCACCCCTCCACTTT. Amino acid sequence: CASSFVEKWSPLHF.

This sequence joins TRBV10-3 and TRBJ1-1, with a weak D call TRBD1 (5 bases). The CDR3 length is 12 residues. The germline CDR1 and CDR2 sequences are ENHRY and SYGVKD. V lost 6 bases to trimming and J lost 3 bases, with 8 bases between them. CDR3 nucleotides: TGTGCCATCAGCCCAGGGTACACTGAAGCTTTCTTT. It encodes CAISPGYTEAFF.

This clone was counted only a few times. The chain is built from TRBV5-4 and TRBJ1-2; a possible D gene is TRBD1 (6 bases). This CDR3 has 14 residues. V was pared by 0 bases and J by 5 bases, with 11 bases between. Germline V lookup: CDR1 SGHNT, CDR2 YYREEE (reference sequence). Written as DNA, the CDR3 is TGTGCCAGCAGCTTGGATGGGACACCATATGGCTACACCTTC. It is translated as CASSLDGTPYGYTF.

V usage is TRBV7-8 and J usage is TRBJ1-3; weak D call: TRBD1 (6 bases). The V and J ends lost 1 base and 3 bases respectively, with 13 bases between them. The V gene's germline CDR1 is SGHVS and CDR2 FQNEAQ. This CDR3 contains 16 residues. The CDR3 protein is CASSLESGALGNTIYF. Here the CDR3 DNA reads TGTGCCAGCAGCTTAGAATCAGGGGCTCTTGGAAACACCATATATTTT. Looking up the rest from reference TRBV7-8 and TRBJ1-3 gives the full variable domain: GAGVSQSPRYKVAKRGQDVALRCDPISGHVSLFWYQQALGQGPEFLTYFQNEAQLDKSGLPSDRFFAERPEGSVSTLKIQRTQQEDSAVYLCASSLESGALGNTIYFGEGSWLTVV.

This clone was seen more than once but under ten times. Distinct nucleotide sequences in the sample also encode this CDR3. The V call is TRBV9, the J call TRBJ1-2; possibly TRBD1 for D (6 bases). This CDR3 has 13 amino acids. The germline V gene has CDR1 SGDLS and CDR2 YYNGEE. The V and J ends lost 1 base and 2 bases respectively, with 6 bases between them. CDR3 coding DNA: TGTGCCAGCAGCGTAACAGGGAACTATGGCTACACCTTC. Protein product: CASSVTGNYGYTF. The full variable domain, with the rest looked up from reference TRBV9 and TRBJ1-2, is DSGVTQTPKHLITATGQRVTLRCSPRSGDLSVYWYQQSLDQGLQFLIQYYNGEERAKGNILERFSAQQFPDLHSELNLSSLELGDSALYFCASSVTGNYGYTFGSGTRLTVV.

This chain connects TRBV4-1 to TRBJ2-4, with 7 bases lining up with TRBD1. V lost 1 base, J lost 7 bases, and 16 bases stayed unmatched. Germline CDR1 and CDR2: MGHRA and YSYEKL. The CDR3 is 18 residues long. The CDR3 is CASSQGSQTGPSRNIQYF. The CDR3 DNA reads as TGCGCCAGCAGCCAAGGCAGTCAGACAGGGCCAAGCAGGAACATTCAGTACTTC.

The rearrangement links TRBV6-5 to TRBJ2-2; TRBD1 might be the D (5 bases). This CDR3 region has 13 residues. The V gene's germline CDR1 is MNHEY and CDR2 SVGAGI. Deletions cut 7 bases from V and 5 bases from J, with 11 bases between. The CDR3 protein is CASKGSGTGELFF. The CDR3 DNA reads as TGTGCCAGCAAAGGATCAGGGACCGGGGAGCTGTTTTTT.

The gene calls are TRBV30 and TRBJ1-5, with TRBD1 matching over 7 bases. The CDR3 runs 14 residues. The J segment lost 3 bases and the V segment lost 8 bases, leaving 10 bases of the junction unmatched. Germline CDR1 reads GTSNPN; CDR2 reads SVGIG (reference sequence). CDR3 DNA: TGTGCCGTGGCCAGGGGGGGCATCAATCAGCCCCAGCATTTT. It specifies CAVARGGINQPQHF.

This clone has just one count. J is TRBJ2-5 and V is TRBV19; 7 positions match TRBD1. Trimming at V came to 0 bases and at J to 5 bases, leaving 6 bases not matched to a gene. CDR3 length: 15 amino acids. The V gene's germline CDR1 is LNHDA and CDR2 SQIVND (reference sequence). CDR3 sequence: CASSIDKTGYETQYF. The CDR3 DNA reads as TGTGCCAGTAGTATAGATAAGACAGGGTATGAGACCCAGTACTTC.

The chain is built from TRBV10-2 and TRBJ2-7; D gene unclear. V lost 6 bases to trimming and J lost 5 bases, with 8 bases between them. The CDR3 loop spans 11 amino acids. Per germline, CDR1 WSHSY and CDR2 SAAADI. The CDR3 nucleotides are TGCGCCAGCAGCACCGTTAACGAGCAGTACTTC. Encoded protein: CASSTVNEQYF.

This clone turned up a few times. The chain carries TRBV7-2 and TRBJ1-5; no reliable D call. Germline V CDR1 and CDR2: SGHTA, FQGNSA. The CDR3 sequence is 15 residues long. V was shortened by 2 bases and J by 3 bases, with 11 bases between the two germline ends. The CDR3 DNA is TGTGCCAGCAGCTTAATGGTCAGAAACAATCAGCCCCAGCATTTT. The encoded protein is CASSLMVRNNQPQHF.

The V gene is TRBV6-6, the J gene TRBJ2-2; D assignment may be TRBD1 or TRBD2 (5 bases each). The V gene's germline CDR1 is MNHNY and CDR2 SVGAGI (reference sequence). The CDR3 totals 16 residues. The V end was cut by 6 bases, the J end by 3 bases, with 17 bases between. For the CDR3, the DNA is TGTGCCAGCAGCCAAATCTGGGGGTCTGACACCGGGGAGCTGTTTTTT. Translation gives CASSQIWGSDTGELFF.

The V gene is TRBV5-4, the J gene TRBJ1-4, with TRBD1 matching over 8 bases. This CDR3 is built from 14 residues. After removal of 4 bases from V and 7 bases from J, the junction contained 6 bases not matched to a gene. Germline-derived CDR1 and CDR2 are SGHNT and YYREEE (reference sequence). CDR3 residues: CASSLTGGGEKLFF. CDR3 sequence (DNA): TGTGCCAGCAGCCTTACAGGGGGAGGTGAAAAACTGTTTTTT. Full variable domain (remainder filled in from reference TRBV5-4 and TRBJ1-4): ETGVTQSPTHLIKTRGQQVTLRCSSQSGHNTVSWYQQALGQGPQFIFQYYREEENGRGNFPPRFSGLQFPNYSSELNVNALELDDSALYLCASSLTGGGEKLFFGSGTQLSVL.

The genes are TRBV12-5 and TRBJ1-4, with a weak D call TRBD1 (5 bases). Between the trimmed V and J ends, which lost 7 bases and 8 bases, there was a span of 20 bases. This CDR3 has 15 residues. CDR1 and CDR2 (germline): LGHNT, FRNRAP. The CDR3 here is CASAPDLGAGEKLFF. DNA for the CDR3: TGTGCTAGTGCCCCAGATCTCGGGGCCGGGGAAAAACTGTTTTTT.

V gene TRBV6-6 combines with J gene TRBJ1-6; 9 positions match TRBD1. With 7 bases clipped from V and 7 bases from J, the junction kept 5 bases outside the gene matches. The germline V gene encodes CDR1 MNHNY and CDR2 SVGAGI (reference sequence). The CDR3 covers 14 residues. The chain's CDR3 is CASTAGQGNSPLHF. Written as DNA, the CDR3 is TGTGCCAGCACCGCAGGACAGGGGAATTCACCCCTCCACTTT.

This clone has just one count. The chain combines TRBV2 with TRBJ1-4; D gene ambiguous. Germline V gene sequence: CDR1 SNHLY, CDR2 FYNNEI. Trimming shortened V by 2 bases and J by 0 bases, and 7 bases separated the two germline ends. The CDR3 consists of 15 residues. The CDR3 region is CASSEQTATNEKLFF. CDR3 nucleotide sequence: TGTGCCAGCAGTGAACAGACTGCAACTAATGAAAAACTGTTTTTT.

The table lists this clone with many counts. V is TRBV14 and J is TRBJ2-5; possibly TRBD2 for D (6 bases). CDR1 is SGHDN and CDR2 is FVKESK in the germline V gene. V was clipped by 2 bases and J by 2 bases, with 15 bases between them. The CDR3 loop spans 16 amino acids. The CDR3 protein is CASSQFRGVRQETQYF. The DNA of the CDR3 is TGTGCCAGCAGCCAATTCCGCGGGGTGCGGCAAGAGACCCAGTACTTC.

This clone occurred once. The rearrangement links TRBV10-3 to TRBJ2-2; tentative D call: TRBD2 (6 bases). The CDR3 extends over 16 amino acids. Trimming left V 3 bases short and J 7 bases short, with 18 bases between. Germline V CDR1 and CDR2: ENHRY, SYGVKD. This chain's CDR3 is CAISDLSGSRSGELFF. For the CDR3, the DNA is TGTGCCATCAGTGACTTGAGCGGGTCTCGAAGCGGGGAGCTGTTTTTT.